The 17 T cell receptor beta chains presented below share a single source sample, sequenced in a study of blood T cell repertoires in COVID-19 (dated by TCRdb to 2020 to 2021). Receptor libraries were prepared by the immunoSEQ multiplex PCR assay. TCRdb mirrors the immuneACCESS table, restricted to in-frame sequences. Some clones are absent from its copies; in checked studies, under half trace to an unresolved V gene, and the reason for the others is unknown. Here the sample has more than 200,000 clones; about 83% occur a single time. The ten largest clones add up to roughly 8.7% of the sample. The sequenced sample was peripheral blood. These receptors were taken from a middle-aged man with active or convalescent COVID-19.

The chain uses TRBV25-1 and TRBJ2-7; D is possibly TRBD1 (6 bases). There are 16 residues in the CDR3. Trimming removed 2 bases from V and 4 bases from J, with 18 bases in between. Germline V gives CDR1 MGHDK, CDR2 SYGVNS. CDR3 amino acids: CASSETSSTGLYEQYF. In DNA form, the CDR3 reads TGTGCCAGCAGTGAAACCTCTTCGACAGGTTTGTACGAGCAGTACTTC.

The chain's CDR3 is CASSFAGENTEAFF. CDR3 in DNA: TGTGCCAGCAGCTTCGCAGGGGAGAACACTGAAGCTTTCTTT. This chain links TRBV6-6 with TRBJ1-1; possible D gene TRBD1, 6 bases. The CDR3 extends over 14 amino acids. The V gene lost 6 bases and the J gene lost 1 base, with 12 bases spanning the gap. Per germline, CDR1 MNHNY and CDR2 SVGAGI (reference sequence).

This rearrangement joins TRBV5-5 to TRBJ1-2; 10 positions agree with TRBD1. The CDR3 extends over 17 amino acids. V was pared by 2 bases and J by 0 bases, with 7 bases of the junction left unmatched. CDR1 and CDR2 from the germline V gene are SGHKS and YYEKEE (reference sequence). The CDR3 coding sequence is TGTGCCAGCAGCTTTAGACAGGGGGCGTCCTCTAACTATGGCTACACCTTC. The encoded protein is CASSFRQGASSNYGYTF.

In DNA form, the CDR3 reads TGCGCCAGCAGTGAGTCGGGGAAACACAGGGGTTTTCCCTACAATGAGCAGTTCTTC. Amino acids: CASSESGKHRGFPYNEQFF. The rearrangement joins TRBV10-1 to TRBJ2-1, with TRBD1 matching 7 bases. The CDR3 has 19 residues. Per germline, CDR1 WNHNN and CDR2 SYGVQD (reference sequence). V gave up 0 bases and J gave up 2 bases; unmatched junction bases: 13.

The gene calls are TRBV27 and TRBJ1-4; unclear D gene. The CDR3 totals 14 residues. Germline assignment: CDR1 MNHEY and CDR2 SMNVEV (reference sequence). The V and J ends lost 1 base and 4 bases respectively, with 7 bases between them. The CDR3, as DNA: TGTGCCAGCAGTTTATTTCGGGGTAATGAAAAACTGTTTTTT. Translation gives CASSLFRGNEKLFF. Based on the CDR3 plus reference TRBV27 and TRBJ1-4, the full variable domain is EAQVTQNPRYLITVTGKKLTVTCSQNMNHEYMSWYRQDPGLGLRQIYYSMNVEVTDKGDVPEGYKVSRKEKRNFPLILESPSPNQTSLYFCASSLFRGNEKLFFGSGTQLSVL.

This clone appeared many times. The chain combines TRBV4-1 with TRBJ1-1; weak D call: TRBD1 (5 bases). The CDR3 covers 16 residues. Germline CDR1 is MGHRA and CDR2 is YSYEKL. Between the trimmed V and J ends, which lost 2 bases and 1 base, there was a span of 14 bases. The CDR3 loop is CASSQRGAGRNTEAFF. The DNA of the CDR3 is TGCGCCAGCAGCCAAAGGGGCGCTGGAAGGAACACTGAAGCTTTCTTT.

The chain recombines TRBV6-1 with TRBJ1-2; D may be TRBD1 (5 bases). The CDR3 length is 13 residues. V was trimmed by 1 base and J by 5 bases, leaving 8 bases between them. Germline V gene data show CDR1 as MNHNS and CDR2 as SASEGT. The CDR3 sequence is CASSEGQGYGYTF. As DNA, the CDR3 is TGTGCCAGCAGTGAAGGGCAGGGTTATGGCTACACCTTC.

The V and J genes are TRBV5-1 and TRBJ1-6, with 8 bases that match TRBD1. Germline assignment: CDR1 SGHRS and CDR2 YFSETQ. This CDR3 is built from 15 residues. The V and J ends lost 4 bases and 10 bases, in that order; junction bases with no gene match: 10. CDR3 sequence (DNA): TGCGCCAGCAGCCAGGGACAGGCAATAAGCTCACCCCTCCACTTT. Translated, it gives CASSQGQAISSPLHF.

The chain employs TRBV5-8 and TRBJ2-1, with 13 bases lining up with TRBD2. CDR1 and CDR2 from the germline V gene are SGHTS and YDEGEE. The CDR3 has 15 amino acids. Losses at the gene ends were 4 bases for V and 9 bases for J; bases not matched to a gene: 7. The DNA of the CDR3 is TGTGCCAGCAGCCCAGGACTAGCGGGAGACGGTGAGCAGTTCTTC. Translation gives CASSPGLAGDGEQFF.

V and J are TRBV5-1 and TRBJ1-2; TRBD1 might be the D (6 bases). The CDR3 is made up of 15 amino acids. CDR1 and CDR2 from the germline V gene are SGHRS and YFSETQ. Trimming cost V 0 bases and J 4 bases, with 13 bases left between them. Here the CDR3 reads CASSLDVTGSYGYTF. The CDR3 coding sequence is TGCGCCAGCAGCTTGGATGTGACAGGATCCTATGGCTACACCTTC. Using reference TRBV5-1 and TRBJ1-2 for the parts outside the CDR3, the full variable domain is KAGVTQTPRYLIKTRGQQVTLSCSPISGHRSVSWYQQTPGQGLQFLFEYFSETQRNKGNFPGRFSGRQFSNSRSEMNVSTLELGDSALYLCASSLDVTGSYGYTFGSGTRLTVV.

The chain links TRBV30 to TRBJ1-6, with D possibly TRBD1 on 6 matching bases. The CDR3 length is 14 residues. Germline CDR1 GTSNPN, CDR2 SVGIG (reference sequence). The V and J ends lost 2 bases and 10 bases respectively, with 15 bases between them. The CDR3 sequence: CAWSTDRWRSPLHF. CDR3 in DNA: TGTGCCTGGAGTACAGACAGGTGGAGGTCACCCCTCCACTTT.

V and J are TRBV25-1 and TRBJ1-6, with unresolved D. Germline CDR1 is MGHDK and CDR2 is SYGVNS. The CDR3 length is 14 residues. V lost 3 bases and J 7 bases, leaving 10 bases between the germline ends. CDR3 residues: CASSDPVPNSPLHF. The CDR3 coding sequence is TGTGCCAGCAGTGACCCGGTCCCGAATTCACCCCTCCACTTT.

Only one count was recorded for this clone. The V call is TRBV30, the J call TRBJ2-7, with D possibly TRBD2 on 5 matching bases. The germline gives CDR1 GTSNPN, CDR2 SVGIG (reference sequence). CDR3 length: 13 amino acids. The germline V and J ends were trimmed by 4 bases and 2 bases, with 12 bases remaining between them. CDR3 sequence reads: CAWNAGRTYEQYF. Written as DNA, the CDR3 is TGTGCCTGGAATGCGGGTCGGACCTACGAGCAGTACTTC.

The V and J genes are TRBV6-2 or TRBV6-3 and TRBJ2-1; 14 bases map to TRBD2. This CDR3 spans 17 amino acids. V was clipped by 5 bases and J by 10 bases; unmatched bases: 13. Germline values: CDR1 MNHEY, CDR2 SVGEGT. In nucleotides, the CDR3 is TGTGCCAGCAGTCCATGGGGGACTAGCGGGGGAATTCCGGAGCAGTTCTTC. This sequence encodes CASSPWGTSGGIPEQFF.

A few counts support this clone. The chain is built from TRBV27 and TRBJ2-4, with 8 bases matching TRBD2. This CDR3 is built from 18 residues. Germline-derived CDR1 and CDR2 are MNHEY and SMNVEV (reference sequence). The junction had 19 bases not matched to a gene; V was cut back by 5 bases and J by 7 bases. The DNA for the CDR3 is TGTGCCAGCAGTCCCTACCCCTCAGCGGGAGTTCTTGGGAACATTCAGTACTTC. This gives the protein CASSPYPSAGVLGNIQYF.

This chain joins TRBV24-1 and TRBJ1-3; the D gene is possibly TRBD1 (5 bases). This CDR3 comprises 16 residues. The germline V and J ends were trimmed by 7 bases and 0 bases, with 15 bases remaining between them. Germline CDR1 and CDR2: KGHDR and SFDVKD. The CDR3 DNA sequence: TGTGCCACCAGCTCCGGACAAAAGAGCTCTGGAAACACCATATATTTT. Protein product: CATSSGQKSSGNTIYF.

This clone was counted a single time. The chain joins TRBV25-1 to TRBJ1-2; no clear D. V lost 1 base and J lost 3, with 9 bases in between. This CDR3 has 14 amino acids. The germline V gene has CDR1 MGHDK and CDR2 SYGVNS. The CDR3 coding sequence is TGTGCCAGCAGTGAATTAGCTGATGACTATGGCTACACCTTC. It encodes CASSELADDYGYTF.